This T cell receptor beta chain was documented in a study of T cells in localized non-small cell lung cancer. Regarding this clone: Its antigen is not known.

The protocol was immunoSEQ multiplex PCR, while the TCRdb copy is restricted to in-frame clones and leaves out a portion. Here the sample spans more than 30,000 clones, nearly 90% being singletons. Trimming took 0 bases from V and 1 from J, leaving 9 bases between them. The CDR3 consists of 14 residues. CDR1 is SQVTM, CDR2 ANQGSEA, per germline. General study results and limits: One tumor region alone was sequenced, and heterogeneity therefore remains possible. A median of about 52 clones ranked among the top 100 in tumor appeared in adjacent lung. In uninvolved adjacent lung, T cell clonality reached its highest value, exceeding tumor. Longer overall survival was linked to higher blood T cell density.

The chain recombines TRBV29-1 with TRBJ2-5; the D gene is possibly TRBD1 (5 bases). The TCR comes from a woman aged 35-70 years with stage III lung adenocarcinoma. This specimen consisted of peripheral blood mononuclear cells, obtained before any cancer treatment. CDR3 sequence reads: CSVEDGASQETQYF. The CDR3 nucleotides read TGCAGCGTTGAAGATGGGGCCAGCCAAGAGACCCAGTACTTC.